A selection of T cell receptor beta chains follows, all from one sample in a study of human thymus T cells. This table comes from immunoSEQ multiplex PCR, and its TCRdb copy is limited to in-frame clones, with some not included. The top ten clones hold 5.5% to 7% of a sample with 45,000 to 75,000 clones, approximately 95% of them seen once. The sequenced material came from blood. The receptors originated from a boy under two years old with a congenital heart defect but otherwise immunologically healthy. The CDR3 runs from the conserved cysteine through the conserved F or W. D genes are given only for firm matches. Expanded clones get a size class; other rows say once, few or many, or leave the size out.

j_call d_call v_call clone_size cdr3_nt cdr3_aa
TRBJ2-1 . TRBV19 . TGTGCCAGTAGTAAGGGCAGGGGAAGCTACAATGAGCAGTTCTTC CASSKGRGSYNEQFF
TRBJ2-7 TRBD1 TRBV7-9 . TGTGCCAGCAGCCATTCGGACAGGGGTTCGAGGGAGCAGTACTTC CASSHSDRGSREQYF
TRBJ2-3 TRBD1 TRBV7-9 . TGTGCCAGCAGCAAGGGACAGACTAGCACAGATACGCAGTATTTT CASSKGQTSTDTQYF
TRBJ1-1 . TRBV10-3 . TGTGCCATCAGTGACGCGAACACTGAAGCTTTCTTT CAISDANTEAFF
TRBJ2-5 . TRBV5-6 . TGTGCCAGCAGCCCGGATCGACTCGGTCGGGGGACAAAAGAGACCCAGTACTTC CASSPDRLGRGTKETQYF
TRBJ1-6 TRBD1 TRBV5-1 . TGCGCCAGCAGCTTGAGAGGGGGCGCGGGGTCACCCCTCCACTTT CASSLRGGAGSPLHF
TRBJ1-2 . TRBV12-5 . TGTGCTAGTGGTCTCGACGAGGATGGCTACACCTTC CASGLDEDGYTF
TRBJ1-1 . TRBV18 . TGTGCCAGCTCACCTTTGCAGGACAGTATAGCTTTCTTT CASSPLQDSIAFF
TRBJ1-5 . TRBV27 . TGTGCCAGCAGTTCGGGGGGGGGCAATCAGCCCCAGCATTTT CASSSGGGNQPQHF
TRBJ2-1 TRBD2 TRBV4-2 . TGTGCCAGCAGCCAACCACAGGGTACTCCGGGAGGGCCGGACACGAATGAGCAGTTCTTC CASSQPQGTPGGPDTNEQFF
TRBJ2-1 TRBD2 TRBV15 . TGTGCCACCAGCTTCCTGGGTAGCGGGTTCTACAATGAGCAGTTCTTC CATSFLGSGFYNEQFF
TRBJ2-1 TRBD2 TRBV7-2 . TGTGCCAGCAGCCCTGGGACTAGCGGGATGCGAAATGAGCAGTTCTTC CASSPGTSGMRNEQFF
TRBJ1-2 . TRBV19 . TGTGCCAGTAGTATAGCGGACAGCTATGGCTACACCTTC CASSIADSYGYTF
TRBJ2-7 TRBD2 TRBV5-4 . TGTGTAAGCGGGCTAGCGGGGACCTACGAGCAGTACTTC CVSGLAGTYEQYF
TRBJ1-4 . TRBV2 . TGTGCCATCGTGAACAGGGCTGAAAAACTGTTTTTT CAIVNRAEKLFF
TRBJ1-2 . TRBV2 . TGTGCCAGCAGTGTATTGATGGACAGACCCCTTGGCTATGGCTACACCTTC CASSVLMDRPLGYGYTF
TRBJ2-3 . TRBV25-1 . TGTGCCAGCATCGGTCTTCCGGGGATTTCCACAGATACGCAGTATTTT CASIGLPGISTDTQYF
TRBJ2-7 . TRBV5-8 . TGTGCCAGCAGCTCTGCGCGGGACTTCGAGCAGTACTTC CASSSARDFEQYF
TRBJ2-7 TRBD1 TRBV2 . TGTGCCAGCAGTGACTCCGGGACAGGTCTCACTCGGCAGTACTTC CASSDSGTGLTRQYF
TRBJ2-4 TRBD1 TRBV5-1 . TGCGCCAGCAGCTTCGTCGGACAGGGCGACATTCAGTACTTC CASSFVGQGDIQYF
TRBJ2-1 . TRBV5-4 . TGTGCCAGCAGCTTGGATAATGAGCAGTTCTTC CASSLDNEQFF
TRBJ2-3 TRBD2 TRBV7-2 . TGTGCCAGCAGCGCACTAGCGGGGGGGCCCCGCATGACGCAGTATTTT CASSALAGGPRMTQYF
TRBJ2-7 TRBD2 TRBV11-2 once TGTGCCAGCAGCTTAGAACGACTAGCGGGAGTCGAGCAGTACTTC CASSLERLAGVEQYF
TRBJ1-2 . TRBV2 . TGTGCCAGCAGTGTAGGACCTAACTATGGCTACACCTTC CASSVGPNYGYTF
TRBJ1-2 TRBD1 TRBV5-1 . TGCGCCAGCAGCTTGGAGGGACAGGGGACGCTTAACTATGGCTACACCTTC CASSLEGQGTLNYGYTF
TRBJ2-6 . TRBV4-2 many TGTGCCAGCAGCCAGGCAGTTTTCTCTGGGGCCAACGTCCTGACTTTC CASSQAVFSGANVLTF
TRBJ2-1 TRBD1 TRBV18 . TGTGCCAGCTCACCACCAGGGGGCATGTCCTACAATGAGCAGTTCTTC CASSPPGGMSYNEQFF
TRBJ1-4 . TRBV2 . TGTGCCAGCATGAATAGGCACCCAACTAATGAAAAACTGTTTTTT CASMNRHPTNEKLFF
TRBJ2-7 . TRBV6-5 . TGTGCCAGCAGTTACTCCAGGGGTGGGGTCGAGCAGTACTTC CASSYSRGGVEQYF
TRBJ2-1 TRBD2 TRBV18 . TGTGCCAGCTCACCAAGGGAGGGCCATGAGCAGTTCTTC CASSPREGHEQFF
TRBJ2-7 TRBD1 TRBV4-3 . TGCGCCAGCAGCCAAGGGACAGGGGCAATATACGAGCAGTACTTC CASSQGTGAIYEQYF
TRBJ2-5 TRBD2 TRBV5-1 . TGCGCCAGCAGCTTTAGCGGGGGAGGTGAGACCCAGTACTTC CASSFSGGGETQYF
TRBJ2-3 . TRBV27 . TGTGCCAGCAGGGGGCGCACAGATACGCAGTATTTT CASRGRTDTQYF
TRBJ1-2 . TRBV7-2 . TGTGCCAGCAGCTTTGAGACAGCTAACTATGGCTACACCTTC CASSFETANYGYTF
TRBJ1-4 . TRBV5-4 . TGTGCCAGCAGCTTGGGACCGGGGGTCAATGAAAAACTGTTTTTT CASSLGPGVNEKLFF
TRBJ1-1 TRBD1 TRBV2 . TGTGCCAGCAGCCGACAGGGGGCAGCTTTCTTT CASSRQGAAFF
TRBJ2-3 TRBD2 TRBV10-3 . TGTGCCATCAGAACTAGCGGGGCCCCAGATACGCAGTATTTT CAIRTSGAPDTQYF
TRBJ2-1 . TRBV29-1 . TGCAGCGTTGAGCGAACTAGCAATATTCCGGTCTTC CSVERTSNIPVF